The clone carrying this TCR beta chain ranks as medium-sized. The sample originates from a study of T and B cells in COVID-19 patients. Study information: Most recovered patients had mild to moderate COVID-19 treated as outpatients. Critical illness requiring mechanical ventilation or extracorporeal membrane oxygenation affected 12 of 20 active-infection patients.

Multiplex PCR with BIOMED2 TRB-A/B primer pools amplified TRB rearrangements. TCRdb processed the multiplex PCR reads anew with MiXCR; each CDR3 protein has one entry. In the table there are about 4,100 distinct CDR3 sequences, roughly a quarter of which are singletons. TRB was amplified from around 250-500 ng of blood genomic DNA. The CDR3 covers 18 residues. Per the germline V gene, CDR1 is SGHKS and CDR2 is YYEKEE (reference sequence). The junction had 6 bases not matched to a gene; V was cut back by 0 bases and J by 0 bases. The sample was blood. The receptor comes from a human donor with active COVID-19. The donor label of this sample is uncertain. The chain uses TRBV5-5 and TRBJ2-7; 13 bases agree with TRBD2. As DNA, the CDR3 is TGTGCCAGCAGCTTGGCCAGACTAGCGGGGGGCTACTCCTACGAGCAGTACTTC. Its protein is CASSLARLAGGYSYEQYF.